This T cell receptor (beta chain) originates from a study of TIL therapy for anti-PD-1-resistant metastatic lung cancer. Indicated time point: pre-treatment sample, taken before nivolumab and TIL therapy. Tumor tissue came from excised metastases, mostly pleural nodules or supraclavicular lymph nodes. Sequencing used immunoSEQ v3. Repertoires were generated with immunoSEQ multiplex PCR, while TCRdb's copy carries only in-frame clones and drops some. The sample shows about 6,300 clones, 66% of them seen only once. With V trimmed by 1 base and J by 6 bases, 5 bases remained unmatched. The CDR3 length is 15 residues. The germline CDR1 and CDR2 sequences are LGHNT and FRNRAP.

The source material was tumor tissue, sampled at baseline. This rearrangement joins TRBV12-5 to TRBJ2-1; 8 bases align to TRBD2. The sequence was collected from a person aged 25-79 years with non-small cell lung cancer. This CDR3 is CASGLGNSGANEQFF. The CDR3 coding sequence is TGTGCTAGTGGTTTGGGTAATAGCGGGGCCAATGAGCAGTTCTTC.